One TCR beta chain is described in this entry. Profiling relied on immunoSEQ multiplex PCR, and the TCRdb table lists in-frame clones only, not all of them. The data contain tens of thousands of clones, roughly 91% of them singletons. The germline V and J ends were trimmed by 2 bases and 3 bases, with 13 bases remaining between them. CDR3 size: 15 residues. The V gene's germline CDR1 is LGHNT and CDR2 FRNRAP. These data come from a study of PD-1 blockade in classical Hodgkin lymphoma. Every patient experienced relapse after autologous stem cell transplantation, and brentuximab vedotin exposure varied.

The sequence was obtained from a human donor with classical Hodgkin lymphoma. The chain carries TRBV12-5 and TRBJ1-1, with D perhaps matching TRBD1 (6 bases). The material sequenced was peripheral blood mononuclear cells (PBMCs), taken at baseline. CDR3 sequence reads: CASGLLQGFDTEAFF. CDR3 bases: TGTGCTAGTGGTTTGCTCCAGGGGTTTGACACTGAAGCTTTCTTT.